The rows below give T cell receptor beta chains drawn from one sample of a study of T cell responses to AZD1222 COVID-19 vaccine. Method: immunoSEQ multiplex PCR; TCRdb's copy keeps in-frame clones and lacks some. Here the sample spans roughly 140,000 clones, around 90% being singletons. Sequencing was performed on peripheral blood, taken on day 0 of AZD1222 vaccination. The receptors derive from an adult in good health. Both conserved end residues are part of each CDR3. The D gene is left open where the match is weak. Expanded clones are given a class, and other clones once, few, many or no size at all.

>TRBV12-3/TRBV12-4|TRBJ1-1|-|-
TGTGCCAGCAGTCAAATCCAGACCACTGAAGCTTTCTTT
CASSQIQTTEAFF
>TRBV19|TRBJ1-6|-|-
TGTGCCAGTAGTATCCCCAACACGGCACCCCTCCACTTT
CASSIPNTAPLHF
>TRBV9|TRBJ1-3|-|-
TGTGCCAGTAACACACTGGGGGTTTCGAACACCATATATTTT
CASNTLGVSNTIYF
>TRBV5-6|TRBJ1-2|-|-
TGTGCCAGCAGCTTGATTGAAGAGAACTATGGCTACACCTTC
CASSLIEENYGYTF
>TRBV9|TRBJ1-5|-|once
TGTGCCAGCAGCCCCGGGGCAGGGGTTTACAATCAGCCCCAGCATTTT
CASSPGAGVYNQPQHF
>TRBV6-5|TRBJ1-3|TRBD1|-
TGTGCCAGCAGTAGGGGACAGGGGAACACCATATATTTT
CASSRGQGNTIYF
>TRBV28|TRBJ2-7|TRBD2|-
TGTGCCAGCAGTTCCGGGACTACTTACGAGCAGTACTTC
CASSSGTTYEQYF
>TRBV7-2|TRBJ1-2|-|-
TGTGCCAGCAGCTCTCGGGCGGGAGTTAACTATGGCTACACCTTC
CASSSRAGVNYGYTF
>TRBV7-2|TRBJ2-7|-|-
TGTGCCAGCAGCTTAGCCATGCAAGTGAGGGAGCAGTACTTC
CASSLAMQVREQYF
>TRBV5-4|TRBJ2-1|TRBD1|-
TGTGCCAGCAGCTTGGGTCCCCATCCCCATTCGGGACAGGGGGCCAATGAGCAGTTCTTC
CASSLGPHPHSGQGANEQFF
>TRBV12-3/TRBV12-4|TRBJ1-5|-|-
TGTGCCAGCAGTTTAGCGGAAGATCAGCCCCAGCATTTT
CASSLAEDQPQHF
>TRBV5-1|TRBJ2-1|-|-
TGCGCCAGCAGCTTTACAGGGGGGGATGAGCAGTTCTTC
CASSFTGGDEQFF
>TRBV4-1|TRBJ2-1|TRBD2|-
TGCGCCAGCAGCCAGGGACTAGCGGGTATGAATGAGCAGTTCTTC
CASSQGLAGMNEQFF
>TRBV5-6|TRBJ1-1|-|-
TGTGCCAGCAGCTTGCCCGGGCTCACTGAAGCTTTCTTT
CASSLPGLTEAFF
>TRBV11-2|TRBJ1-2|-|-
TGTGCCAGCAGCTTAGCCCGGGACCCATATGGCTACACCTTC
CASSLARDPYGYTF
>TRBV29-1|TRBJ2-7|-|-
TGCAGCGTTAGTGCTTACGACTTACGGGAGCAGTACTTC
CSVSAYDLREQYF
>TRBV12-1|TRBJ1-2|-|-
TGTGCCAGCAGCCTTAGGGGGGGGCGCGCCAACTATGGCTACACCTTC
CASSLRGGRANYGYTF
>TRBV6-2/TRBV6-3|TRBJ1-5|-|-
TGTGCCAGCAGTTACTTTTCCGCAAATCAGCCCCAGCATTTT
CASSYFSANQPQHF
>TRBV4-1|TRBJ1-5|-|once
TGCGCCAGCAGCCAAGTTGACAGAGCTGCCAATCAGCCCCAGCATTTT
CASSQVDRAANQPQHF
>TRBV7-9|TRBJ2-5|-|-
TGTGCCAGCAGCCCCACCAGGGGGGGGTGGTACCAAGAGACCCAGTACTTC
CASSPTRGGWYQETQYF
>TRBV4-2|TRBJ1-2|-|-
TGTGCCAGCAGCCACCAGCGGGGGGCGCAAGGCTACACCTTC
CASSHQRGAQGYTF
>TRBV13|TRBJ2-5|-|-
TGTGCCAGCACCCTTCAGGGACACGGGTTAGAGACCCAGTACTTC
CASTLQGHGLETQYF
>TRBV9|TRBJ1-3|-|-
TGTGCCAGCAGCGACCACCCGTCGGGAGAAAACACCATATATTTT
CASSDHPSGENTIYF
>TRBV7-8|TRBJ1-5|-|-
TGTGCCAGCAGCTTAGCTGCCAGGAGCAATCAGCCCCAGCATTTT
CASSLAARSNQPQHF
>TRBV19|TRBJ1-4|-|few
TGTGCCAGTAGGAGAGGGCAAGCAACTAATGAAAAACTGTTTTTT
CASRRGQATNEKLFF
>TRBV6-2/TRBV6-3|TRBJ1-5|-|-
TGTGCCAGCAGTTACTCGGCAGATCAGCCCCAGCATTTT
CASSYSADQPQHF
>TRBV11-2|TRBJ2-3|TRBD2|-
TGTGCCAGCAGCCGGACTAGCGGGGGGCTTATCACAGATACGCAGTATTTT
CASSRTSGGLITDTQYF
>TRBV28|TRBJ1-5|-|-
TGTGCCAGCAGCTCCAGAGGGGGAGTTCAGCCCCAGCATTTT
CASSSRGGVQPQHF
>TRBV5-5|TRBJ1-3|-|few
TGTGCCAGCAGCTTGCTCGATCAGACGGGAAACACCATATATTTT
CASSLLDQTGNTIYF
>TRBV4-1|TRBJ2-3|-|-
TGCGCCAGCAGCCAAGAGTGGGAGAGGAGCACAGATACGCAGTATTTT
CASSQEWERSTDTQYF
>TRBV3-1/TRBV3-2|TRBJ1-4|TRBD1|-
TGTGCCAGCAGCCAAAACCCACAGGGGAATGAAAAACTGTTTTTT
CASSQNPQGNEKLFF
>TRBV6-6|TRBJ1-2|-|-
TGTGCCAGCAGTTACGGGGAGGGGAGGGACTATGGCTACACCTTC
CASSYGEGRDYGYTF
>TRBV21-1|TRBJ1-4|-|-
TGTGCCAGCAGACACACCGCCTTTGCAGCTAATGAAAAACTGTTTTTT
CASRHTAFAANEKLFF
>TRBV28|TRBJ1-1|-|-
TGTGCCAGCGTATACAGCGCTTGGGTCGCTGAAGCTTTCTTT
CASVYSAWVAEAFF
>TRBV19|TRBJ2-3|-|-
TGTGCCAGTAGTAAGAGGGACTCCCGGGGGGATACGCAGTATTTT
CASSKRDSRGDTQYF
>TRBV5-1|TRBJ1-1|-|-
TGCGCCAGCGGGGATCAAGGGGATAATGTAGCTTTCTTT
CASGDQGDNVAFF
>TRBV18|TRBJ2-1|-|-
TGTGCCAGCTCCCAAGAGGGGTACAATGAGCAGTTCTTC
CASSQEGYNEQFF
>TRBV29-1|TRBJ1-2|TRBD1|-
TGCAGCGTTGAATGGTTCCTGGACAGGGGGCGGCAAGACTACACCTTC
CSVEWFLDRGRQDYTF
>TRBV11-3|TRBJ2-3|TRBD2|-
TGTGCCAGCAGCCGTGGACTAGCGGGGGCCAACACAGATACGCAGTATTTT
CASSRGLAGANTDTQYF
>TRBV5-5|TRBJ2-5|TRBD1|once
TGTGCCAGCAGCTCTCATCTTGGGACAGCTCGACCCTCGGGTGAGACCCAGTACTTC
CASSSHLGTARPSGETQYF
>TRBV7-9|TRBJ2-4|TRBD1|-
TGTGCCAGCACCCAGGGGCATTATCGGGACAGGGATGCCAAAAACATTCAGTACTTC
CASTQGHYRDRDAKNIQYF
>TRBV12-3/TRBV12-4|TRBJ1-1|-|-
TGTGCCAGCAAAGGACAGCTGAACACTGAAGCTTTCTTT
CASKGQLNTEAFF
>TRBV5-6|TRBJ1-6|TRBD1|-
TGTGCCAGCAGCCTGGGACAGATTAATTCACCCCTCCACTTT
CASSLGQINSPLHF
>TRBV28|TRBJ2-1|-|-
TGTGCCAGCAGTTCGTACGGGGAGCAGTTCTTC
CASSSYGEQFF
>TRBV6-1|TRBJ1-4|-|-
TGTGCCAGCAGTGAAGGGAGTTTGAAACTGTTTTTT
CASSEGSLKLFF
>TRBV6-6|TRBJ1-2|-|-
TGTGCCAGCAGTCGACTACCCCCTAACTATGGCTACACCTTC
CASSRLPPNYGYTF
>TRBV19|TRBJ1-2|-|-
TGTGCCAGCATCACCCGACACCTGACTAACTATGGCTACACCTTC
CASITRHLTNYGYTF
>TRBV5-1|TRBJ2-7|-|-
TGCGCCAGCACTGGACTTTCCTCCTACGAGCAGTACTTC
CASTGLSSYEQYF
>TRBV9|TRBJ1-1|-|-
TGTGCCAGCAGCGGGGGAGGGTCGGAAGCTTTCTTT
CASSGGGSEAFF
>TRBV28|TRBJ2-3|TRBD1|-
TGTGCCAGCAGTGACAGGGGGACAGTTACGCAGTATTTT
CASSDRGTVTQYF
>TRBV6-1|TRBJ2-5|-|-
TGTGCCAGCAGTGAAGCGACAACTAGGCCACTGGAGACCCAGTACTTC
CASSEATTRPLETQYF
>TRBV15|TRBJ1-5|-|-
TGTGCCACCAGCAGAGATGGTGTAGCCAACAATCAGCCCCAGCATTTT
CATSRDGVANNQPQHF
>TRBV5-4|TRBJ2-7|-|-
TGTGCCAGCAGCTCATTCCCAGGGCTGTACGAGCAGTACTTC
CASSSFPGLYEQYF
>TRBV28|TRBJ1-2|-|-
TGTGCCAGCAAAGTCTCGTACGCGTGTGGCTATGGCTACACCTTC
CASKVSYACGYGYTF
>TRBV2|TRBJ2-1|TRBD2|-
TGTGCCAGCAGGTTACTAGCGGGAGAGGCGAATGAGCAGTTCTTC
CASRLLAGEANEQFF